The 8 T cell receptor beta chains below were found in one sample sequenced in a study of shared clonotypes between healthy human individuals. Some clones are missing from TCRdb's copy, which holds only in-frame ones; the method was immunoSEQ multiplex PCR. The sample yields over 100,000 clones, around 65% seen once. Sequenced: memory CD8+ T cells sorted from blood. The subset denotes: CD45RO+ cells pooled with CCR7-negative TemRA cells. The receptors stem from a woman aged 25 to 39 in good health.

The rearrangement joins TRBV30 to TRBJ1-5; TRBD1 is a possible D gene (5 bases). Deletions cut 0 bases from V and 0 bases from J, with 9 bases between. Germline-derived CDR1 and CDR2 are GTSNPN and SVGIG (reference sequence). CDR3 length: 15 amino acids. In nucleotides, the CDR3 is TGTGCCTGGAGTGTTCAGGGTAATAGCAATCAGCCCCAGCATTTT. This gives the protein CAWSVQGNSNQPQHF.

The chain recombines TRBV14 with TRBJ1-4; D is possibly TRBD1 (5 bases). CDR1 SGHDN and CDR2 FVKESK come from the germline V gene. V lost 1 base to trimming and J lost 7 bases, with 13 bases between them. This CDR3 contains 15 residues. Written as DNA, the CDR3 is TGTGCCAGCAGCCAAGTCCGAGGGGTTGTTGAAAAACTGTTTTTT. Protein: CASSQVRGVVEKLFF.

This sequence joins TRBV11-2 and TRBJ1-2, with no clear D. Between the trimmed V and J ends, which lost 0 bases and 6 bases, there was a span of 8 bases. CDR1 SGHAT and CDR2 FQNNGV come from the germline V gene. This CDR3 contains 13 residues. The CDR3 is CASSLDVGDGYTF. CDR3 nucleotide sequence: TGTGCCAGCAGCTTAGATGTTGGAGATGGCTACACCTTC. The full variable domain, completed using reference TRBV11-2 and TRBJ1-2, is EAGVAQSPRYKIIEKRQSVAFWCNPISGHATLYWYQQILGQGPKLLIQFQNNGVVDDSQLPKDRFSAERLKGVDSTLKIQPAKLEDSAVYLCASSLDVGDGYTFGSGTRLTVV.

J is TRBJ2-1 and V is TRBV27, with 15 positions matching TRBD2. Germline V gives CDR1 MNHEY, CDR2 SMNVEV (reference sequence). Unmatched junction bases numbered 5, after V lost 7 bases and J lost 7 bases. The CDR3 has 15 amino acids. The CDR3 region has the DNA TGTGCCAGCAAACCCGGACTAGCGGGGGGGAATGAGCAGTTCTTC. It encodes CASKPGLAGGNEQFF.

The rearrangement links TRBV27 to TRBJ2-5, with unresolved D. The assigned J gene may be wrong: the sequence end matches TRBJ2-7 better. Germline V gene sequence: CDR1 MNHEY, CDR2 SMNVEV (reference sequence). This CDR3 region has 13 residues. The CDR3 bases are TGTGCCAGCAGTTTATATCCTTTGACCGAGCAGTACTTC. Residues: CASSLYPLTEQYF.

The V call is TRBV27, the J call TRBJ2-7, with D unclear. This CDR3 is built from 15 residues. Between the trimmed V and J ends, which lost 2 bases and 6 bases, there was a span of 17 bases. Germline V gives CDR1 MNHEY, CDR2 SMNVEV (reference sequence). CDR3 residues: CASSLGRKVVREQYF. In DNA, the CDR3 is TGTGCCAGCAGTTTAGGCAGGAAGGTTGTTCGCGAGCAGTACTTC.

The rearrangement uses TRBV2 and TRBJ2-6; 8 nucleotides align to TRBD1. The CDR3 consists of 17 residues. The germline CDR1 and CDR2 sequences are SNHLY and FYNNEI. V gave up 9 bases and J gave up 2 bases; unmatched junction bases: 12. CDR3 in DNA: TGTGCCAGTCACCGGGACAGGTATTTCCCTGGGGCCAACGTCCTGACTTTC. Residues: CASHRDRYFPGANVLTF. Complete variable domain (other parts from reference TRBV2 and TRBJ2-6): EPEVTQTPSHQVTQMGQEVILRCVPISNHLYFYWYRQILGQKVEFLVSFYNNEISEKSEIFDDQFSVERPDGSNFTLKIRSTKLEDSAMYFCASHRDRYFPGANVLTFGAGSRLTVL.

This rearrangement joins TRBV2 to TRBJ2-4; no definite D call. Germline-derived CDR1 and CDR2 are SNHLY and FYNNEI. The ends were cut back, 5 bases at V and 8 bases at J, with 16 bases in the middle. The CDR3 covers 14 residues. CDR3 amino acids: CASSRAGGRDIQYF. The CDR3 DNA reads TGTGCCAGCAGTCGGGCCGGCGGAAGGGACATTCAGTACTTC.